The rows below give T cell receptor beta chains drawn from one sample of a study of breast tumors, draining lymph nodes, adjacent tissues. TCRdb reprocessed the multiplex PCR reads via MiXCR and lists one record per CDR3 protein. The sample includes some 230,000 distinct CDR3 sequences, under 40% of them seen just once. The sequenced sample consisted of axillary lymph node tissue. The receptors were gathered from a female donor with breast cancer. Some clones in this sample may be carry-over from other donors' samples. Both conserved end residues are part of each CDR3. A D gene is named only where the DNA matches it firmly. Where a row states a size, it is once, few, many or the class of an expanded clone; other rows omit it.

j_gene,abundance,len,v_gene,d_gene,CDR3nt,CDR3aa
TRBJ1-3,many,16,TRBV5-1,.,TGCGCCAGCAGCTTGGGTCCCCAGGGGAATGGAAACACCATATATTTT,CASSLGPQGNGNTIYF
TRBJ2-7,.,17,TRBV9,TRBD2,TGTGCCAGCAGCCCGAGCGAGGGGAGGGCCCCATCCTACGAGCAGTACTTC,CASSPSEGRAPSYEQYF
TRBJ2-3,many,15,TRBV20-1,TRBD2,TGCAGTGCTGAAGCTAGCGGGACTAGCACAGATACGCAGTATTTT,CSAEASGTSTDTQYF
TRBJ2-3,many,17,TRBV9,.,TGTGCCAGCAGCGTAGAGGGGGTGACCAGCTTGTGGGATACGCAGTATTTT,CASSVEGVTSLWDTQYF
TRBJ2-3,.,16,TRBV5-1,TRBD2,TGTGCCAGCTCCCCCCCGGGGGGGCAGCACACAGATACGCAGTATTTT,CASSPPGGQHTDTQYF
TRBJ1-4,.,15,TRBV9,TRBD1,TGTGCCAGCAGTTTAGGACAGGTGTTCAATGAAAAACTGTTTTTT,CASSLGQVFNEKLFF
TRBJ2-7,many,15,TRBV11-2,TRBD1,TGTGCCAGCAGCTTAGCCTGGACAGGGGGCTACGAGCAGTACTTC,CASSLAWTGGYEQYF
TRBJ1-4,.,15,TRBV20-1,TRBD1,TGCAGTGCTAGGCCGACAGGGGGAAATAATGAAAAACTGTTTTTT,CSARPTGGNNEKLFF
TRBJ2-6,many,14,TRBV29-1,.,TGCAGCGCATCGACACAATCTGGGGCCAACGTCCTGACTTTC,CSASTQSGANVLTF
TRBJ2-2,.,17,TRBV20-1,TRBD1,TGCAGTGCTAGAGATCCCACAGGGGGCGCTAAGACCGGGGAGCTGTTTTTT,CSARDPTGGAKTGELFF
TRBJ2-2,many,13,TRBV5-1,.,TGCGCCAGCAGCTCGGAGGGAACCGGGGAGCTGTTTTTT,CASSSEGTGELFF
TRBJ2-3,.,13,TRBV13,.,TGTGCCAGCAGCCCGGGGGCAGATAATACGCAGTATTTT,CASSPGADNTQYF
TRBJ2-1,many,14,TRBV19,TRBD2,TGTGCCAGTACCCGGACTAGCGGGGGACGGGAGCAGTTCTTC,CASTRTSGGREQFF
TRBJ1-2,.,12,TRBV9,.,TGTGCCAGCAGCGTAGGTGGGAGCAGCTACACCTTC,CASSVGGSSYTF
TRBJ2-6,many,16,TRBV5-8,.,TGTGCCAGCAGGTATACAGGGGGGGGTGGGGCCAACGTCCTGACTTTC,CASRYTGGGGANVLTF
TRBJ1-2,many,12,TRBV6-5,.,TGTGCCAGCAGGCCCGAGCAGGGTAGCTACACCTTC,CASRPEQGSYTF
TRBJ1-2,many,13,TRBV19,.,TGTGCCAGTAGTATAGGACAGGTCTATGGCTACACCTTC,CASSIGQVYGYTF
TRBJ1-5,.,15,TRBV28,TRBD1,TGTGCCAGCAGTTTAGGGGCCAGGGGGGAGCAGCCCCAGCATTTT,CASSLGARGEQPQHF
TRBJ1-2,.,15,TRBV7-9,.,TGTGCCAGCAGCTTGGTGGTTAGGCAATTCTATGGCTACCCCTTC,CASSLVVRQFYGYPF
TRBJ2-4,.,15,TRBV7-8,.,TGTGCCAGCAGCTGGGGGACATTAGCCAAAAACATTCAGCACTTC,CASSWGTLAKNIQHF
TRBJ2-1,many,14,TRBV2,TRBD2,TGTGCCAGCAGTGAACTAGCGGGAGCTGTTGAGCAGTTCTTC,CASSELAGAVEQFF
TRBJ2-1,.,14,TRBV24-1,TRBD1,TGTGCCGCCGTCCGGGGACAGGGGTACAATGAGCAGTTCTTC,CAAVRGQGYNEQFF
TRBJ1-3,many,13,TRBV7-2,.,TGTGCCAGCAGCTCGAGCTCTGGAAACACCATATATTTT,CASSSSSGNTIYF
TRBJ2-5,.,16,TRBV5-4,.,TGTGCCAGCAGCCCGGGCCCCACTAGAACTCAAGAGACCCAGTACTTC,CASSPGPTRTQETQYF
TRBJ2-3,.,13,TRBV2,TRBD2,TGTGCCAGCAGTAGACTAGCGCCAGATACGCAGTATTTT,CASSRLAPDTQYF
TRBJ1-2,many,15,TRBV5-1,TRBD1,TGCGCCAGCAGCATCGACGGGACAGCCTTCTATGGCTACACCTTC,CASSIDGTAFYGYTF
TRBJ1-2,.,13,TRBV5-4,.,TGTGCCAGCAGCTTACGAGGGTTATTAGGCTACACCTTC,CASSLRGLLGYTF
TRBJ2-6,many,17,TRBV14,TRBD1,TGTGCCAGCAGCCATGCCGGGACAGGGAGTGGGGCCAACGTCCTGACTTTC,CASSHAGTGSGANVLTF
TRBJ1-4,.,15,TRBV5-1,.,TGCGCCAGCAGACGGGGTCAGGGGTCGGCGGAAAAACTGTTTTTT,CASRRGQGSAEKLFF
TRBJ2-1,many,16,TRBV20-1,.,TGCAGTGCTACAAGGGTCTTGCGGGGCCTAAAAGATGAGCAGTTCTTC,CSATRVLRGLKDEQFF
TRBJ2-3,.,15,TRBV6-5,TRBD1,TGTGCCAGCAGTCCGATCCGGACAGGAGATAATACGCAGTATTTT,CASSPIRTGDNTQYF
TRBJ1-2,many,13,TRBV5-6,.,TGTGCCAGCAGCTTGGGACAGATTTATGGCTACACCTTC,CASSLGQIYGYTF
TRBJ1-1,.,15,TRBV6-5,TRBD1,TGTGCCAGCAGTTCCGCGGGACAGGGGAACACTGAAGCTTTCTTT,CASSSAGQGNTEAFF
TRBJ2-1,.,16,TRBV5-6,TRBD2,TGTGCCAGCAGCTTTTTTCGCGGGAGGACCGGTAATGAGCAGTTCTTC,CASSFFRGRTGNEQFF
TRBJ2-5,.,15,TRBV6-5,TRBD2,TGTGCCAGCAGTTACGGGACTAGCGAGTTGGAGACCCAGTACTTC,CASSYGTSELETQYF
TRBJ1-2,.,12,TRBV29-1,TRBD1,TGCAGCCCCCAGGGGGCCGACTATGGCTACACCTTC,CSPQGADYGYTF
TRBJ2-7,many,13,TRBV4-1,.,TGCGCCAGCAGCCAAGATCCGGTAGACGAGCAGTACTTC,CASSQDPVDEQYF
TRBJ2-7,many,12,TRBV10-2,.,TGCGCCAGCAGTGAGGGGATGGACGAGCAGTACTTC,CASSEGMDEQYF
TRBJ2-7,.,14,TRBV7-2,TRBD2,TGTGCCAGCAGCTACGTGGCGGGAGCCTACGAGCAGTACTTC,CASSYVAGAYEQYF
TRBJ1-3,.,12,TRBV20-1,.,TGCAGTGCTAGTAGCCAGGGAAACACCATATATTTT,CSASSQGNTIYF
TRBJ2-3,many,11,TRBV6-5,.,TGTGCCAGCAGCCAGGACTCTACGCAGTATTTT,CASSQDSTQYF
TRBJ1-6,many,16,TRBV6-5,.,TGTGCCAGCAGTCGAGACAGAAGGTCTAATAATTCACCCCTCCACTTT,CASSRDRRSNNSPLHF
TRBJ2-2,many,15,TRBV24-1,.,TGTGCCACCAGTGGTCAGGGGACGTCCACCGGGGAGCTGTTTTTT,CATSGQGTSTGELFF
TRBJ1-5,few,14,TRBV27,.,TGTGCCAGCAGTGCCTCGAATAGCAATCAGCCCCAGCATTTT,CASSASNSNQPQHF
TRBJ2-4,few,13,TRBV20-1,.,TGCAGTGCTAGAGATTACAGGACAACTCGTCAGTACTTC,CSARDYRTTRQYF
TRBJ1-3,many,15,TRBV5-1,.,TGCGCCAGCAGCTTGGCGGCAAGCTCTGGAAACACCATATATTTT,CASSLAASSGNTIYF
TRBJ2-1,many,16,TRBV5-1,.,TGCGCCAGCAGGGCGAATAGCGGTAGCTCCTACAATGAGCAGTTCTTC,CASRANSGSSYNEQFF
TRBJ2-1,few,15,TRBV6-4,.,TGTGCCAGCAGTCGAGAGCGGAGGGACGGCGATGAGCAGTTCTTC,CASSRERRDGDEQFF